The next 31 T cell receptor beta chains were all read from a single sample in a study of shared clonotypes between healthy human individuals. Here immunoSEQ multiplex PCR was the method, and the copy in TCRdb shows in-frame clones only, minus some. The sample has about 1.5 million clones; around 98% are singletons. The sample comprised naive CD4+ T cells sorted from blood. As to subset: CD45RA+ positively selected. The origin of the receptors is a man under 40 in good health.

This rearrangement joins TRBV7-2 to TRBJ2-1; possibly TRBD1 for D (6 bases). Germline lookup yields CDR1 SGHTA and CDR2 FQGNSA. CDR3 length: 15 amino acids. The V end lost 4 bases, the J end lost 4 bases, and 14 bases lay between the germline ends. The CDR3 DNA reads as TGTGCCAGCAGCTCCCGAGGACAGAGTTACAATGAGCAGTTCTTC. It is translated as CASSSRGQSYNEQFF.

This chain uses TRBV5-1 with TRBJ2-7; D is tentatively TRBD1 or TRBD2 (5 bases each). V lost 4 bases to trimming and J lost 0 bases, with 11 bases between them. Germline V gene sequence: CDR1 SGHRS, CDR2 YFSETQ. The CDR3 covers 14 residues. CDR3 sequence: CASSRGGSSYEQYF. The CDR3 DNA is TGCGCCAGCAGCCGGGGCGGAAGCTCCTACGAGCAGTACTTC.

Note on this clone: Sequence at one end of the junction differs from germline and may be a read error. Different DNA sequences within this sample yield the same CDR3. This chain connects TRBV2 to TRBJ2-7; 7 bases agree with TRBD2. Per the germline V gene, CDR1 is SNHLY and CDR2 is FYNNEI. The CDR3 spans 12 residues. CDR3 sequence (DNA): TGTGCCAGCAGCGAAGCGGGGTACGAGCAGTACTTC. It specifies CASSEAGYEQYF.

This chain uses TRBV11-2 with TRBJ1-5, with D hard to call. V lost 5 bases, J lost 5 bases, and 7 bases lay in between. CDR1 is SGHAT, CDR2 FQNNGV, per germline. The CDR3 consists of 12 residues. The DNA of the CDR3 is TGTGCCAGCAGCCCTGAGGATCAGCCCCAGCATTTT. Its protein product is CASSPEDQPQHF.

The gene calls are TRBV18 and TRBJ1-2; D possibly corresponds to TRBD1 (5 bases). The CDR3 is made up of 15 amino acids. CDR1 is KGHSH and CDR2 is LQKENI in the germline V gene. V was clipped by 3 bases and J by 5 bases, with 16 bases between them. The CDR3 region is CASSPGSGPGYGYTF. Written as DNA, the CDR3 is TGTGCCAGCTCACCCGGGTCAGGCCCAGGGTATGGCTACACCTTC.

The V call is TRBV18, the J call TRBJ1-3; D remains ambiguous. Trimming removed 1 base from V and 4 bases from J, with 11 bases in between. Germline lookup yields CDR1 KGHSH and CDR2 LQKENI. The CDR3 spans 15 residues. The DNA of the CDR3 is TGTGCCAGCTCACCACAGGGCACCCTGGGAAACACCATATATTTT. The encoded protein is CASSPQGTLGNTIYF.

The rearrangement joins TRBV30 to TRBJ2-1; 9 bases fit TRBD1. Germline CDR1 GTSNPN, CDR2 SVGIG (reference sequence). V shed 5 bases, J shed 6 bases, and the junction held 8 bases outside the gene matches. The CDR3 extends over 14 amino acids. This chain's CDR3 is CAWGQGPPSNEQFF. The DNA of the CDR3 is TGTGCCTGGGGACAGGGGCCACCCTCCAATGAGCAGTTCTTC.

The chain couples TRBV28 to TRBJ1-1; no firm D call. This CDR3 has 12 amino acids. CDR1 MDHEN and CDR2 SYDVKM come from the germline V gene. The CDR3 sequence is CVDSRGNTEAFF. The DNA for the CDR3 is TGTGTAGATTCTAGAGGGAACACTGAAGCTTTCTTT.

In regard to this clone: At the DNA level, this CDR3 is encoded by other sequences in the same sample as well. CDR3 sequence reads: CASSPLDTQYF. DNA of the CDR3: TGTGCCAGCAGCCCCCTGGATACGCAGTATTTT. V is TRBV6-6 and J is TRBJ2-3, with unresolved D. V dropped 6 bases and J dropped 6 bases, with 7 bases sitting between them. The CDR3 contains 11 residues. Per germline, CDR1 MNHNY and CDR2 SVGAGI (reference sequence).

V usage is TRBV6-1 and J usage is TRBJ1-2, with D hard to call. CDR1 MNHNS and CDR2 SASEGT come from the germline V gene. With 2 bases removed from V and 7 bases from J, the gap between germline ends came to 11 bases. CDR3 size: 13 residues. CDR3: CASSEISVFGYTF. CDR3 sequence (DNA): TGTGCCAGCAGTGAAATATCTGTCTTTGGCTACACCTTC.

V is TRBV5-5 and J is TRBJ2-5; 12 nucleotides agree with TRBD2. CDR1 and CDR2 (germline): SGHKS, YYEKEE (reference sequence). This CDR3 is 16 amino acids long. V shed 3 bases and J 7 bases; nucleotides not matched to a gene: 10. This CDR3 is CASSWVTSGRYGTQYF. CDR3 sequence (DNA): TGTGCCAGCAGCTGGGTAACTAGCGGGAGGTATGGGACCCAGTACTTC.

As DNA, the CDR3 is TGTGCCAGCAGTTTACTCCTCGGGGGTAAGGATGGCTACACCTTC. It encodes CASSLLLGGKDGYTF. The chain uses TRBV28 and TRBJ1-2; possible D gene TRBD1, 5 bases. This CDR3 has 15 residues. Deletions cut 2 bases from V and 6 bases from J, with 16 bases between. In germline, CDR1 is MDHEN, CDR2 SYDVKM.

This chain connects TRBV28 to TRBJ2-5, with TRBD2 identical over 10 bases. The V segment lost 6 bases and the J segment 5 bases; nucleotides outside the gene matches: 6. Germline V gives CDR1 MDHEN, CDR2 SYDVKM. The CDR3 is 14 amino acids. The DNA for the CDR3 is TGTGCCAGCAGCCCACTAGCGGGACGGGAGACCCAGTACTTC. Translated: CASSPLAGRETQYF.

Here the CDR3 reads CASRRGLLNQPQHF. The CDR3 bases are TGCGCCAGCAGACGGGGGTTACTCAATCAGCCCCAGCATTTT. The chain couples TRBV10-1 to TRBJ1-5; TRBD1 might be the D (5 bases). The CDR3 runs 14 residues. Trimming left V 6 bases short and J 3 bases short, with 12 bases between. The germline CDR1 and CDR2 sequences are WNHNN and SYGVQD (reference sequence).

This clone was recorded only once. The V and J genes are TRBV28 and TRBJ2-2, with D perhaps matching TRBD2 (5 bases). Trimming shortened V by 10 bases and J by 4 bases, and 19 bases separated the two germline ends. CDR1 and CDR2 (germline): MDHEN, SYDVKM. The CDR3 has 15 residues. In DNA form, the CDR3 reads TGTGCCACCCGAGGGATGGGAGATTTCACCGGGGAGCTGTTTTTT. Protein sequence: CATRGMGDFTGELFF.

The chain combines TRBV5-1 with TRBJ2-3, with TRBD2 identical over 13 bases. The CDR3 spans 14 residues. Trimming at V came to 3 bases and at J to 10 bases, leaving 5 bases not matched to a gene. CDR1 and CDR2 from the germline V gene are SGHRS and YFSETQ. The CDR3: CASSSRTSGSAQYF. Written as DNA, the CDR3 is TGCGCCAGCAGCTCAAGGACTAGCGGGAGCGCGCAGTATTTT. The whole variable domain, remainder taken from reference TRBV5-1 and TRBJ2-3, is KAGVTQTPRYLIKTRGQQVTLSCSPISGHRSVSWYQQTPGQGLQFLFEYFSETQRNKGNFPGRFSGRQFSNSRSEMNVSTLELGDSALYLCASSSRTSGSAQYFGPGTRLTVL.

The chain couples TRBV28 to TRBJ2-1; D possibly corresponds to TRBD2 (6 bases). V lost 5 bases to trimming and J lost 0 bases, with 14 bases between them. The CDR3 has 16 amino acids. Germline loops: CDR1 MDHEN, CDR2 SYDVKM. CDR3 residues: CASSTTAGRSYNEQFF. The CDR3 DNA is TGTGCCAGCAGTACAACAGCGGGTCGCTCCTACAATGAGCAGTTCTTC.

The chain employs TRBV4-2 and TRBJ1-1; tentatively, D is TRBD1 (6 bases). Trimming pared 0 bases from V and 4 bases from J, leaving 18 bases between. Germline loops: CDR1 LGHNA, CDR2 YNFKEQ. The CDR3 has 17 amino acids. As DNA, the CDR3 is TGTGCCAGCAGCCAAGATGGTGGGTGGGGGCGGATCACTGAAGCTTTCTTT. Translating it yields CASSQDGGWGRITEAFF.

J is TRBJ2-7 and V is TRBV28; 7 nucleotides align to TRBD2. This CDR3 has 14 residues. Per germline, CDR1 MDHEN and CDR2 SYDVKM. J lost 3 bases, V lost 3 bases, and 5 bases had no gene match. The CDR3 loop reads CASSFGRTGYEQYF. The CDR3 region has the DNA TGTGCCAGCAGTTTCGGGAGGACCGGCTACGAGCAGTACTTC.

V gene TRBV11-2 combines with J gene TRBJ1-2; D ambiguous. The V end lost 0 bases, the J end lost 4 bases, and 18 bases lay between the germline ends. Germline CDR1 reads SGHAT; CDR2 reads FQNNGV. The CDR3 totals 17 residues. CDR3 DNA: TGTGCCAGCAGCTTAGATCCTTATTTCGGACCGACCTATGGCTACACCTTC. It specifies CASSLDPYFGPTYGYTF.

This chain uses TRBV6-4 with TRBJ2-1, with D possibly matching TRBD2 (5 bases). The CDR3 covers 15 residues. V was cut by 3 bases and J by 4 bases, with 13 bases left in between. Germline loops: CDR1 MRHNA, CDR2 SNTAGT. The CDR3: CASSERMTGYNEQFF. The CDR3 DNA sequence: TGTGCCAGCAGTGAAAGAATGACGGGATACAATGAGCAGTTCTTC.

V gene TRBV19 combines with J gene TRBJ1-5; a possible D gene is TRBD1 (6 bases). The germline gives CDR1 LNHDA, CDR2 SQIVND (reference sequence). The CDR3 is made up of 14 amino acids. The V and J ends lost 6 bases and 4 bases respectively, with 13 bases between them. CDR3 in amino acids: CASRETGGNQPQHF. The CDR3 DNA reads TGTGCCAGTAGGGAGACAGGAGGGAATCAGCCCCAGCATTTT.

The chain couples TRBV2 to TRBJ1-3, with no clear D. V was cut by 8 bases and J by 3 bases, with 8 bases left in between. The CDR3 covers 12 residues. Germline CDR1 reads SNHLY; CDR2 reads FYNNEI. The CDR3 region has the DNA TGTGCCAGCGCAGAAAGTGGAAACACCATATATTTT. As protein: CASAESGNTIYF.

The CDR3 reads CAISAENTEAFF. The CDR3, as DNA: TGTGCCATCAGTGCAGAGAACACTGAAGCTTTCTTT. This sequence joins TRBV10-3 and TRBJ1-1; D is unclear. The V and J ends lost 4 bases and 1 base respectively, with 4 bases between them. Germline assignment: CDR1 ENHRY and CDR2 SYGVKD. This CDR3 is 12 amino acids long.

The chain couples TRBV4-3 to TRBJ2-5; 8 nucleotides line up with TRBD2. The trim removed 1 base at V and 5 bases at J, leaving 6 bases unmatched. Germline loops: CDR1 LGHNA, CDR2 YSLEER. The CDR3 totals 15 residues. CDR3 in amino acids: CASSQVPAGVETQYF. The CDR3 region has the DNA TGCGCCAGCAGCCAAGTCCCAGCGGGAGTTGAGACCCAGTACTTC.

This chain links TRBV7-2 with TRBJ2-5; D tentatively reads TRBD1 or TRBD2 (5 bases each). The CDR3 runs to 14 residues. Germline assignment: CDR1 SGHTA and CDR2 FQGNSA. V dropped 5 bases and J dropped 7 bases, with 17 bases sitting between them. CDR3 coding DNA: TGTGCCAGCAGCGCCGGGACGGCCTGGGGGACCCAGTACTTC. It encodes CASSAGTAWGTQYF.

The genes are TRBV29-1 and TRBJ2-1; D tentatively reads TRBD1 or TRBD2 (5 bases each). CDR1 is SQVTM and CDR2 is ANQGSEA in the germline V gene. The germline V and J ends were trimmed by 5 bases and 9 bases, with 20 bases remaining between them. The CDR3 totals 14 residues. The CDR3 loop is CSVNTLLDGGEQFF. The CDR3 DNA reads TGCAGCGTTAACACTTTATTAGATGGGGGTGAGCAGTTCTTC.

The rearrangement links TRBV2 to TRBJ1-4, with a weak D call TRBD1 (6 bases). Looked up from germline, CDR1 is SNHLY and CDR2 is FYNNEI. Between the trimmed V and J ends, which lost 5 bases and 0 bases, there was a span of 10 bases. The CDR3 is 15 residues long. This CDR3 is CASSPQGPTNEKLFF. CDR3 nucleotides: TGTGCCAGCAGTCCACAGGGCCCAACTAATGAAAAACTGTTTTTT.

This chain links TRBV6-6 with TRBJ2-7; D not certain. CDR1 and CDR2 (germline): MNHNY, SVGAGI (reference sequence). V lost 4 bases, J lost 4 bases, and 8 bases lay in between. The CDR3 consists of 12 residues. CDR3 DNA: TGTGCCAGCAGTTTCGACGGATACGAGCAGTACTTC. As protein: CASSFDGYEQYF.

The gene calls are TRBV28 and TRBJ2-7, with 8 positions matching TRBD1. CDR1 MDHEN and CDR2 SYDVKM come from the germline V gene. Germline trimming cut 6 bases from V and 4 bases from J; bases unmatched to any gene: 11. This CDR3 is 15 amino acids long. The CDR3 reads CASRGFGQGLYEQYF. DNA for the CDR3: TGTGCCAGCAGGGGATTCGGACAGGGCTTATACGAGCAGTACTTC. Variable domain in full (rest from reference TRBV28 and TRBJ2-7): DVKVTQSSRYLVKRTGEKVFLECVQDMDHENMFWYRQDPGLGLRLIYFSYDVKMKEKGDIPEGYSVSREKKERFSLILESASTNQTSMYLCASRGFGQGLYEQYFGPGTRLTVT.

The chain links TRBV7-2 to TRBJ1-2; D possibly corresponds to TRBD1 (6 bases). The V gene's germline CDR1 is SGHTA and CDR2 FQGNSA. The CDR3 spans 14 residues. The V end was cut by 1 base, the J end by 5 bases, with 11 bases between. DNA for the CDR3: TGTGCCAGCAGCTTAGTGGCAGGGGATTATGGCTACACCTTC. Translation gives CASSLVAGDYGYTF.